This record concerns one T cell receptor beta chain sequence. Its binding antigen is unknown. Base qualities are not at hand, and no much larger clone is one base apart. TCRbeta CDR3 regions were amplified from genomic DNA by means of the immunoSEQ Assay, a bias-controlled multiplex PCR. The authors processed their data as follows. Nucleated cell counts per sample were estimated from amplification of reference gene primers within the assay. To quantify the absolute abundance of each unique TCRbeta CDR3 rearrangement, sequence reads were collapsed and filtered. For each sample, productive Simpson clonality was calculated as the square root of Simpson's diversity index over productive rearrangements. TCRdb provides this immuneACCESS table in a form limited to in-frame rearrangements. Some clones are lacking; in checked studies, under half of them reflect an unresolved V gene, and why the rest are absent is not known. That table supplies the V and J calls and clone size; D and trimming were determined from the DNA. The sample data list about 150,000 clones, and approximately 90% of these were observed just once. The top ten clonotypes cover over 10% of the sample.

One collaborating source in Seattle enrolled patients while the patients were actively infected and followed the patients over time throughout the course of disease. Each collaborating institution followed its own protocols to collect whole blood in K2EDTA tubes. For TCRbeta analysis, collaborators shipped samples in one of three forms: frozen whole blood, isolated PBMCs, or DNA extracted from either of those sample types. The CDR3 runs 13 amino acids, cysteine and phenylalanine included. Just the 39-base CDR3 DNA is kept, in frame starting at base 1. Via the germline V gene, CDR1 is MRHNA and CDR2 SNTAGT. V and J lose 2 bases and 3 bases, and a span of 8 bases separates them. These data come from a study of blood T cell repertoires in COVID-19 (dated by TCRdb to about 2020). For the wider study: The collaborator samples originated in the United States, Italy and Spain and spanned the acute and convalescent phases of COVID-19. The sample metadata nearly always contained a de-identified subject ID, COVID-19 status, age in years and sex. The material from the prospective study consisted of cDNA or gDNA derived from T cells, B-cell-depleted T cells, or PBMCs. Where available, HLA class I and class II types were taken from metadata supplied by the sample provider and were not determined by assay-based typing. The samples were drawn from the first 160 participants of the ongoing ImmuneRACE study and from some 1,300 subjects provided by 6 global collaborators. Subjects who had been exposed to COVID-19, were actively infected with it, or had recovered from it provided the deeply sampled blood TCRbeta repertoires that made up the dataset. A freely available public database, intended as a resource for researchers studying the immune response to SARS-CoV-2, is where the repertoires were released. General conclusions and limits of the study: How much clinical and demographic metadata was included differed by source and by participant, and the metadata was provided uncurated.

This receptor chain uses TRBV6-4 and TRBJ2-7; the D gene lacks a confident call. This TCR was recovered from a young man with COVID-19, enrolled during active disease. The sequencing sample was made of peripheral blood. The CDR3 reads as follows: CASSDTRGYEQYF. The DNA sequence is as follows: TGTGCCAGCAGTGACACTCGTGGCTACGAGCAGTACTTC.